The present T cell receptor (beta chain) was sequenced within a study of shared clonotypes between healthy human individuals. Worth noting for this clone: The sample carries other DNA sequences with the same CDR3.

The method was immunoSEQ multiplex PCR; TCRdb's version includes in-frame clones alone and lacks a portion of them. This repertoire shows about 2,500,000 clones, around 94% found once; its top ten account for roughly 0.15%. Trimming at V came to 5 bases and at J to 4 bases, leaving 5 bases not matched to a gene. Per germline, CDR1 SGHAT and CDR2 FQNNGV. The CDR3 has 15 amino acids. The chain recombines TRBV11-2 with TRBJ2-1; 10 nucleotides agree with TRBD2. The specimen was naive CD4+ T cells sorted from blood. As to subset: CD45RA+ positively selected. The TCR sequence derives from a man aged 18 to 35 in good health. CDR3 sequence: CASSLGTSVYNEQFF. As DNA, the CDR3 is TGTGCCAGCAGCCTCGGGACTAGCGTATACAATGAGCAGTTCTTC.